Below are 10 T cell receptor beta chains sequenced from a single sample in a study of blood T cell repertoires in COVID-19. Libraries were prepared by immunoSEQ multiplex PCR; TCRdb keeps only in-frame clonotypes and omits some of them. The table records under 50,000 clones, approximately 84% of them present only once. Sequenced input: peripheral blood. The receptor set was obtained from a man aged 45-65 years with active COVID-19.

V gene TRBV29-1 combines with J gene TRBJ1-1; 8 bases are a match to TRBD1. With V trimmed by 7 bases and J by 10 bases, 8 bases remained unmatched. Per the germline V gene, CDR1 is SQVTM and CDR2 is ANQGSEA. This CDR3 spans 11 amino acids. The DNA for the CDR3 is TGCAGCGCCGGGACAGGTCGAAGAGCTTTCTTT. Translated, it gives CSAGTGRRAFF. Filled out from reference TRBV29-1 and TRBJ1-1, the complete variable domain reads SAVISQKPSRDICQRGTSLTIQCQVDSQVTMMFWYRQQPGQSLTLIATANQGSEATYESGFVIDKFPISRPNLTFSTLTVSNMSPEDSSIYLCSAGTGRRAFFGQGTRLTVV.

The V call is TRBV5-1, the J call TRBJ1-3, with TRBD1 matching 7 bases. Losses at the gene ends were 0 bases for V and 0 bases for J; bases not matched to a gene: 3. The germline V gene has CDR1 SGHRS and CDR2 YFSETQ. The CDR3 is 16 amino acids. The CDR3 DNA reads as TGCGCCAGCAGCTTGGAGGGACAGCCCTCTGGAAACACCATATATTTT. This encodes CASSLEGQPSGNTIYF.

This chain joins TRBV5-4 and TRBJ2-7; a possible D gene is TRBD1 (7 bases). In germline, CDR1 is SGHNT, CDR2 YYREEE (reference sequence). The germline V and J ends were trimmed by 0 bases and 2 bases, with 12 bases remaining between them. The CDR3 sequence is 15 residues long. Written as DNA, the CDR3 is TGTGCCAGCAGCTTGGGAGGCAGGGGGGCCTACGAGCAGTACTTC. Encoded protein: CASSLGGRGAYEQYF.

The chain combines TRBV7-2 with TRBJ1-2, with a possible D match to TRBD1 (6 bases). The germline CDR1 and CDR2 sequences are SGHTA and FQGNSA. This CDR3 has 14 amino acids. Trimming took 5 bases from V and 5 from J, leaving 15 bases between them. Here the CDR3 DNA reads TGTGCCAGCAGCCCAGCCCTACAGGGATATGGCTACACCTTC. It translates to CASSPALQGYGYTF.

The CDR3 loop is CASSLVWGQGYEQYF. CDR3 nucleotides: TGTGCCAGCAGCTTAGTTTGGGGACAGGGTTACGAGCAGTACTTC. The chain links TRBV7-2 to TRBJ2-7; 9 nucleotides match TRBD1. This CDR3 is 15 amino acids long. The germline V gene has CDR1 SGHTA and CDR2 FQGNSA. V dropped 1 base and J dropped 4; count of bases not matched to a gene: 5.

The rearrangement uses TRBV12-3 or TRBV12-4 and TRBJ1-5; no definite D call. The CDR3 extends over 12 amino acids. The V end lost 6 bases, the J end lost 5 bases, and 8 bases lay between the germline ends. The CDR3, as DNA: TGTGCCAGCAGCCCTCGCGATCAGCCCCAGCATTTT. The encoded protein is CASSPRDQPQHF.

The chain employs TRBV27 and TRBJ1-4; D uncertain. Between the trimmed V and J ends, which lost 6 bases and 6 bases, there was a span of 14 bases. The CDR3 covers 14 residues. Germline V gene data show CDR1 as MNHEY and CDR2 as SMNVEV (reference sequence). In DNA form, the CDR3 reads TGTGCCAGCAGCGACGTTTGGGGAGATGAAAAACTGTTTTTT. Protein: CASSDVWGDEKLFF. Complete variable domain (other parts from reference TRBV27 and TRBJ1-4): EAQVTQNPRYLITVTGKKLTVTCSQNMNHEYMSWYRQDPGLGLRQIYYSMNVEVTDKGDVPEGYKVSRKEKRNFPLILESPSPNQTSLYFCASSDVWGDEKLFFGSGTQLSVL.

V and J are TRBV3-1 (or the pseudogene TRBV3-2) and TRBJ1-5; D uncertain. The CDR3 has 18 residues. Deletions cut 4 bases from V and 0 bases from J, with 19 bases between. Looked up from germline, CDR1 is LGHDT and CDR2 is YNNKEL (reference sequence). CDR3 loop: CASSLRGPGAYSNQPQHF. The CDR3 region has the DNA TGTGCCAGCAGCCTTCGAGGACCGGGAGCCTATAGCAATCAGCCCCAGCATTTT.

This rearrangement joins TRBV5-1 to TRBJ2-2, with D possibly matching TRBD2 (5 bases). From germline, CDR1 is SGHRS and CDR2 YFSETQ. This CDR3 has 13 residues. V lost 4 bases, J lost 4 bases, and 8 bases lay in between. The CDR3 protein is CASSPGSTGELFF. CDR3 in DNA: TGCGCCAGCAGCCCGGGGAGCACCGGGGAGCTGTTTTTT. Using reference TRBV5-1 and TRBJ2-2 for the parts outside the CDR3, the full variable domain is KAGVTQTPRYLIKTRGQQVTLSCSPISGHRSVSWYQQTPGQGLQFLFEYFSETQRNKGNFPGRFSGRQFSNSRSEMNVSTLELGDSALYLCASSPGSTGELFFGEGSRLTVL.

The chain employs TRBV27 and TRBJ1-4; 8 bases agree with TRBD1. The ends lost 5 bases at V and 5 bases at J; junction bases unmatched: 10. The CDR3 sequence is 16 residues long. Germline CDR1 is MNHEY and CDR2 is SMNVEV (reference sequence). CDR3 region: CASSTENRDRNEKLFF. DNA for the CDR3: TGTGCCAGCAGTACCGAAAACAGGGACAGGAATGAAAAACTGTTTTTT.